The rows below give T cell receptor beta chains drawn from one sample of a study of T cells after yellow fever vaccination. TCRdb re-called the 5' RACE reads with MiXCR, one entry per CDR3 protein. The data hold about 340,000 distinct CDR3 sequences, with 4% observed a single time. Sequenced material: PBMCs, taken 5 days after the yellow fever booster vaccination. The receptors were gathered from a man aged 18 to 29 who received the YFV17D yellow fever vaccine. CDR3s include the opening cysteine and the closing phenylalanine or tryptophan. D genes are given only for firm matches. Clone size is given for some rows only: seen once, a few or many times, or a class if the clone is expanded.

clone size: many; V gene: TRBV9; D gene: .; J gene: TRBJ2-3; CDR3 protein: CASSTSGEVTQYF; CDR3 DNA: TGTGCCAGCAGCACTTCGGGGGAGGTGACGCAGTATTTT
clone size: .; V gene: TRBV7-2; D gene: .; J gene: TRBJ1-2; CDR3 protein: CASSPGGARYGYTF; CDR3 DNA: TGTGCCAGCAGCCCTGGCGGGGCGAGATATGGCTACACCTTC
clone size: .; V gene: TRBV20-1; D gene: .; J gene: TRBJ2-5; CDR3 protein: CSARDLLGANQETQYF; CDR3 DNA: TGCAGTGCTAGAGATCTGTTGGGCGCTAACCAAGAGACCCAGTACTTC
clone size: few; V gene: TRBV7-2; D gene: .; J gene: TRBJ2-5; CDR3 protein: CASSPYAVETQYF; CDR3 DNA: TGTGCCAGCAGCCCCTACGCTGTAGAGACCCAGTACTTC
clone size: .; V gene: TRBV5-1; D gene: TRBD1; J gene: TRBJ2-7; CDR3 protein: CASSLSGTGDEQYF; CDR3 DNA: TGCGCCAGCAGCTTATCCGGGACAGGCGACGAGCAGTACTTC
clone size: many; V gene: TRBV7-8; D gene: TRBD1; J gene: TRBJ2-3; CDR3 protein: CASSPHGTGGVTDTQYF; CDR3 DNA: TGTGCCAGCAGCCCACACGGGACAGGGGGTGTCACAGATACGCAGTATTTT
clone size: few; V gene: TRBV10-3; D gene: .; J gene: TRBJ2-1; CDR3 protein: CAIISDSNEQFF; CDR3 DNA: TGTGCCATCATCTCTGATAGCAATGAGCAGTTCTTC
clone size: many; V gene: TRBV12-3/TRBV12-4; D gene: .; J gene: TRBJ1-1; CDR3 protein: CASSYTVNTEAFF; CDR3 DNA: TGTGCCAGCAGCTATACAGTGAACACTGAAGCTTTCTTT
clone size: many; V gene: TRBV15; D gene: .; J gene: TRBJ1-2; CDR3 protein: CATSQDRDGRGYTF; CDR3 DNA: TGTGCCACCAGCCAAGACCGGGACGGCCGTGGCTACACCTTC
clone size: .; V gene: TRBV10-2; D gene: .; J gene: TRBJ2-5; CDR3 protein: CASSERQKETQYF; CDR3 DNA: TGCGCCAGCAGTGAGAGACAGAAAGAGACCCAGTACTTC
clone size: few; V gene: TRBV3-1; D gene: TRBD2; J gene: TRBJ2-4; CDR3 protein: CASSPHSGREEKNIQYF; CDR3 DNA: TGTGCCAGCAGTCCTCACTCGGGGAGGGAGGAGAAAAACATTCAGTACTTC
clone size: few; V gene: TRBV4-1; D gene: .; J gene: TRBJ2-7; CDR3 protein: CASSHVPGPSYEQYF; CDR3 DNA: TGCGCCAGCAGCCACGTCCCGGGACCGTCATACGAGCAGTACTTC
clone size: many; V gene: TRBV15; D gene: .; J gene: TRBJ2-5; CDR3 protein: CATSNPVGGETQYF; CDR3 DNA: TGTGCCACCAGCAACCCCGTGGGCGGGGAGACCCAGTACTTC
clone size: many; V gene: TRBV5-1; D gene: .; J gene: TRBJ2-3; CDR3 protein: CASRTHGGPTDTQYF; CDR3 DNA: TGCGCCAGCAGGACGCACGGGGGTCCCACAGATACGCAGTATTTT
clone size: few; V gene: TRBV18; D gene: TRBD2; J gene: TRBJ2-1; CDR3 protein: CASSPRVGGAYNEQFF; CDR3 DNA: TGTGCCAGCTCACCACGTGTCGGGGGGGCTTACAATGAGCAGTTCTTC
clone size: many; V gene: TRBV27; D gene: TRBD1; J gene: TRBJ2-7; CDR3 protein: CASSSLETGMYEQYF; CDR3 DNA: TGTGCCAGCAGTTCGCTTGAGACAGGGATGTACGAGCAGTACTTC
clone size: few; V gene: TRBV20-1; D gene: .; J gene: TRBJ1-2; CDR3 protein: CSARITGGPYGYTF; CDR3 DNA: TGCAGTGCTAGAATCACCGGGGGGCCCTATGGCTACACCTTC
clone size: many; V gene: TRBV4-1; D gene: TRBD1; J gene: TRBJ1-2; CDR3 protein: CASSQPRQGSRYGYTF; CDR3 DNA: TGCGCCAGCAGCCAACCCAGACAGGGGAGTAGGTATGGCTACACCTTC
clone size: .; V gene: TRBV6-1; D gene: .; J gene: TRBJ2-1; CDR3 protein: CASSALGVNNEQFF; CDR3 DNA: TGTGCCAGCAGTGCCTTAGGGGTTAACAATGAGCAGTTCTTC
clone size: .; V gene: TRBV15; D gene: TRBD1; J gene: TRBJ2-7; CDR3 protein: CATSRGDRGLPYEQYF; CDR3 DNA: TGTGCCACCAGCAGAGGGGACAGGGGGCTTCCCTACGAGCAGTACTTC
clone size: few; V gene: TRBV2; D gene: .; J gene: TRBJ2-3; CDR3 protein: CANRIRGSTDTQYF; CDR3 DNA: TGTGCTAATAGGATCCGGGGGAGCACAGATACGCAGTATTTT
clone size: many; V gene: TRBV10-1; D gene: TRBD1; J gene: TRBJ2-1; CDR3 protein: CASSVNRGNEQFF; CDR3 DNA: TGCGCCAGCAGTGTGAACAGGGGTAATGAGCAGTTCTTC
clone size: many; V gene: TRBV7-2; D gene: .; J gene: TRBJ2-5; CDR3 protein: CASSLAWGDGQYF; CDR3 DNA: TGTGCCAGCAGCTTAGCGTGGGGAGATGGCCAGTACTTC
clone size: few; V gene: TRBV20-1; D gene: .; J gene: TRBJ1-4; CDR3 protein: CSARVRRQLFF; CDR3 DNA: TGCAGTGCTAGAGTTCGGAGACAACTGTTTTTT
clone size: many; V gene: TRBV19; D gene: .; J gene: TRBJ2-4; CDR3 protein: CASRRGDLRGDIQYF; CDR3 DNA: TGTGCCAGTAGAAGGGGGGATCTGCGGGGAGACATTCAGTACTTC
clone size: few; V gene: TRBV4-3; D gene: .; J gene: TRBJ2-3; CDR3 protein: CASSKAPFPVTDTQYF; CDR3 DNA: TGCGCCAGCAGCAAGGCCCCATTTCCTGTGACAGATACGCAGTATTTT
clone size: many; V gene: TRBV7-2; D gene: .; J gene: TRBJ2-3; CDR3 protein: CASSWTTDTQYF; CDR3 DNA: TGTGCCAGCAGCTGGACGACAGATACGCAGTATTTT
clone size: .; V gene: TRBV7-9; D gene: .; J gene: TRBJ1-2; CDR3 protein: CASSQTRLGYTF; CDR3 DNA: TGTGCCAGCAGTCAAACAAGGCTCGGCTACACCTTC
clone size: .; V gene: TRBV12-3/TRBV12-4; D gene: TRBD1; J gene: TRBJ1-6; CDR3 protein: CASSQGGTYNSPLHF; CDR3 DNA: TGTGCCAGCAGTCAGGGGGGAACCTATAATTCACCCCTCCACTTT
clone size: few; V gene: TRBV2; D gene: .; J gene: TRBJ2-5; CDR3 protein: CASGGAVRETQYF; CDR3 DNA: TGTGCCAGCGGGGGGGCAGTGCGGGAGACCCAGTACTTC
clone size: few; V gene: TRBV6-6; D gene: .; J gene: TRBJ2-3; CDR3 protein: CASSFLGAHTDTQYF; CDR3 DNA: TGTGCCAGCAGTTTCCTGGGGGCCCACACAGATACGCAGTATTTT
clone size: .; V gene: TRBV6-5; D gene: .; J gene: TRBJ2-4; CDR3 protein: CASSQGWGDVNIQYF; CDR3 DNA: TGTGCCAGCAGCCAAGGGTGGGGGGACGTAAACATTCAGTACTTC
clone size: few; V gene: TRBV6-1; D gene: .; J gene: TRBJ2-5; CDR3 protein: CASSEARANNF; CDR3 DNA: TGTGCCAGCAGTGAAGCAAGGGCCAACAACTTC
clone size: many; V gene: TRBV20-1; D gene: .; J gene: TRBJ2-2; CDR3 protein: CSAPEPGRNTGELFF; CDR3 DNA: TGCAGTGCCCCTGAACCGGGGAGGAACACCGGGGAGCTGTTTTTT
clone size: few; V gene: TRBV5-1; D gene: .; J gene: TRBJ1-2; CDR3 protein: CASSLAGDWDGYTF; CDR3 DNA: TGCGCCAGCAGCTTGGCTGGGGATTGGGATGGCTACACCTTC
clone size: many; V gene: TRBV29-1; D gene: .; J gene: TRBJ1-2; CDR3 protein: CSAPDPYSYGYTF; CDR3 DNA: TGCAGCGCCCCCGACCCGTACAGCTATGGCTACACCTTC
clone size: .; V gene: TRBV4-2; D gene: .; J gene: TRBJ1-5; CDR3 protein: CASSQDVGSNQPQHF; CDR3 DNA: TGTGCCAGCAGCCAAGATGTGGGCAGCAATCAGCCCCAGCATTTT
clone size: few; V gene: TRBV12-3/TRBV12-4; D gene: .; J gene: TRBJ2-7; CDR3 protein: CASSLGTPLTYEQYF; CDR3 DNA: TGTGCCAGCAGTTTGGGGACGCCATTAACCTACGAGCAGTACTTC
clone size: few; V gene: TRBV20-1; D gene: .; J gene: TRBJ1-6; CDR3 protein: CSAPSGDSPLHF; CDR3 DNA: TGCAGTGCTCCGAGCGGGGATTCACCCCTCCACTTT
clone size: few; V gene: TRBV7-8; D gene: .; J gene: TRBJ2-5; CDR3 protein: CASSLVVGRGQETQYF; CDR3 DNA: TGTGCCAGCAGCTTAGTCGTGGGAAGGGGTCAAGAGACCCAGTACTTC
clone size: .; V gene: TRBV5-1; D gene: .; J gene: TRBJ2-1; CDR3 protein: CASSLVEPYYNEQFF; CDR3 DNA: TGCGCCAGCAGCTTGGTAGAACCTTACTACAATGAGCAGTTCTTC
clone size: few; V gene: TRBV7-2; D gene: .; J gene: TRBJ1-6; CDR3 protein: CASSSYRVPLHF; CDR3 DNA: TGTGCCAGCAGCTCTTACAGGGTACCCCTCCACTTT
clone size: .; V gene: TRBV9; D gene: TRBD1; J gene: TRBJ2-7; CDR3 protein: CASSGGTGKIYEQYF; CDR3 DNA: TGTGCCAGCAGCGGGGGGACAGGGAAAATCTACGAGCAGTACTTC
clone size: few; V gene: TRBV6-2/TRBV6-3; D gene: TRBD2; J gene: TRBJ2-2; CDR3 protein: CASWTSGGASNTGELFF; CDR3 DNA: TGTGCCAGCTGGACTAGCGGGGGGGCCTCGAACACCGGGGAGCTGTTTTTT
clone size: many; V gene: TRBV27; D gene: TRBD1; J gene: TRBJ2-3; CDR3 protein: CASSLLCLTGWTDTQYF; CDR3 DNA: TGTGCCAGCAGTTTATTGTGTTTGACAGGGTGGACAGATACGCAGTATTTT
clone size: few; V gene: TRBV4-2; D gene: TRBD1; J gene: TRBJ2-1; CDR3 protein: CASSYGQGENEQFF; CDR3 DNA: TGTGCCAGCAGCTATGGACAGGGGGAGAATGAGCAGTTCTTC
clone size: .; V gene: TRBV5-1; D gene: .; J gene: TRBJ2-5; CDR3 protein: CASSFRGAIKLETQYF; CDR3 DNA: TGCGCCAGCAGCTTTCGGGGGGCAATTAAGTTGGAGACCCAGTACTTC
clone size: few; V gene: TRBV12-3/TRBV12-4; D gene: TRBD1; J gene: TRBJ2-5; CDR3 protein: CASSPSRDRAETQYF; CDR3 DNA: TGTGCCAGCAGTCCATCCCGGGACAGGGCGGAGACCCAGTACTTC
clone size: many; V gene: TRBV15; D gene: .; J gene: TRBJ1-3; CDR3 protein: CATSGYGTGSGNTIYF; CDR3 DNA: TGTGCCACCAGCGGATACGGGACGGGCTCTGGAAACACCATATATTTT
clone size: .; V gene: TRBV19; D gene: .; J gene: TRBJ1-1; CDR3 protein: CASSIGRPDWGSEAFF; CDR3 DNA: TGTGCCAGTAGTATAGGCCGCCCGGATTGGGGGTCTGAAGCTTTCTTT
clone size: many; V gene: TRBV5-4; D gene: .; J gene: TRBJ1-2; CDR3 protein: CASSPLGGDPLDEFYGYTF; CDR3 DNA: TGTGCCAGCAGTCCCTTGGGGGGGGACCCACTGGATGAGTTCTATGGCTACACCTTC
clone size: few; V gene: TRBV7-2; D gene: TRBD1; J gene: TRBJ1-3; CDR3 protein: CASSGQGRRSNTIYF; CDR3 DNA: TGTGCCAGCAGCGGACAGGGGCGTAGGTCGAACACCATATATTTT
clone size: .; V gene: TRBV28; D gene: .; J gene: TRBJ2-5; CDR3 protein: CATVGEKTFQETQYF; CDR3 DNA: TGTGCCACCGTGGGGGAGAAAACCTTTCAAGAGACCCAGTACTTC
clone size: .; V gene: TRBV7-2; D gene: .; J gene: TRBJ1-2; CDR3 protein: CASSSSVPRYYGYTF; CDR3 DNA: TGTGCCAGCAGCTCTTCGGTGCCCCGCTACTATGGCTACACCTTC
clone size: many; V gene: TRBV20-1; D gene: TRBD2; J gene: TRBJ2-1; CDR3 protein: CSARDSGGTGNEQFF; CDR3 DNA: TGCAGTGCTAGAGATTCGGGGGGGACCGGAAATGAGCAGTTCTTC
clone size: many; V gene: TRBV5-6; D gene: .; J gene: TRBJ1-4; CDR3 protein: CASNRGRLAREKLFF; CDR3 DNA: TGTGCCAGCAACAGAGGACGACTGGCTAGGGAAAAACTGTTTTTT
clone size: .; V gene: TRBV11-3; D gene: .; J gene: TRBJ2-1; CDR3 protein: CASSLGTRRDEQFF; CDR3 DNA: TGTGCCAGCAGCTTAGGAACTAGACGGGATGAGCAGTTCTTC
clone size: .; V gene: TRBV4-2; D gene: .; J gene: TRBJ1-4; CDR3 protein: CASSQDGPATNEKLFF; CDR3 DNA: TGTGCCAGCAGCCAAGATGGTCCTGCAACTAATGAAAAACTGTTTTTT